What follows is one TCR beta chain and its context. Recruitment covered 20 to 25 US areas and drew participants whose ages spanned roughly 18 to 90 years. For recovered donors of Cohort 3, there were two negative PCRs, clearance, or symptom resolution. The CDR3 length is 15 residues. The V and J ends lost 3 bases and 2 bases respectively, with 8 bases between them. Germline V gene sequence: CDR1 SGHAT, CDR2 FQNNGV. The data were taken from a study of blood T cell repertoires in COVID-19. Whole-study context: Material from acute and convalescent COVID-19 was sourced from the United States, Italy and Spain.

Under the authors' procedure: Reference gene primers were amplified, and this amplification served to estimate nucleated cell counts. Generated by immunoSEQ multiplex PCR, the TCRdb table keeps only in-frame clones and is missing some. V, J and clone size derive from that table, while D and trimming were established from the DNA sequence. This repertoire shows roughly 270,000 clones, about 85% found once; its top ten account for 2% to 3%. This sequence was found in a woman aged 45-65 years who had recovered from COVID-19. The sample comprised PBMCs or T cells enriched from blood (not recorded which). V and J are TRBV11-2 and TRBJ2-6, with D possibly matching TRBD2 (6 bases). CDR3 in amino acids: CASSFRTTGANVLTF. The DNA for the CDR3 is TGTGCCAGCAGCTTCCGGACTACTGGGGCCAACGTCCTGACTTTC.